A few counts support the clone carrying this T cell receptor (beta chain). In the original workflow: Amplification from reference gene primers served as the basis for estimated nucleated cell counts. Profiled with immunoSEQ multiplex PCR; TCRdb holds only in-frame clones, not every one. That table gives V, J and clone size, and the DNA gave D and trimming. The data show about 160,000 clones, under 90% seen once. These data come from a study of blood T cell repertoires in COVID-19. About the study: Sites across the United States, Italy and Spain contributed samples from acute and convalescent COVID-19.

From germline, CDR1 is ENHRY and CDR2 SYGVKD. V was shortened by 6 bases and J by 1 base, with 9 bases between the two germline ends. The CDR3 consists of 13 residues. Cohorts were determined from participant-reported clinical history. This receptor was obtained from a woman aged 50 to 65 who had recovered from COVID-19. Sample: PBMCs or T cells enriched from blood (not recorded which). The chain employs TRBV10-3 and TRBJ1-1; no firm D call. As DNA, the CDR3 is TGTGCCATCAGAGAGGGCCCGAACACTGAAGCTTTCTTT. Translation: CAIREGPNTEAFF.